Listed below are T cell receptor beta chains from one sample, sequenced in a study of cytomegalovirus exposure and HLA in healthy donors. The repertoire was sequenced with immunoSEQ multiplex PCR; TCRdb's copy has only in-frame clones and lacks some. The sample lists 65,000 or so clones, 62% occurring once. The sequenced material came from PBMCs. Every receptor here comes from a man aged 30-40 years in good health and CMV-seronegative. Each CDR3 is given with its conserved first and last residue. A D gene is named only where the DNA matches it firmly. A row's size may be missing; if present it is once, few, many or a size class.

D gene: TRBD2
J gene: TRBJ2-3
clone size: -
V gene: TRBV7-2
CDR3 protein: CASSRISTSGGAFFDTQYF
CDR3 DNA: TGTGCCAGCAGCCGCATATCGACTAGCGGGGGGGCCTTCTTTGATACGCAGTATTTT

D gene: -
J gene: TRBJ2-3
clone size: few
V gene: TRBV4-2
CDR3 protein: CASSQETAISSTDTQYF
CDR3 DNA: TGTGCCAGCAGCCAAGAGACAGCAATTTCTAGCACAGATACGCAGTATTTT

D gene: -
J gene: TRBJ2-5
clone size: -
V gene: TRBV29-1
CDR3 protein: CSAPGSPVETQYF
CDR3 DNA: TGCAGCGCCCCAGGCTCCCCGGTGGAGACCCAGTACTTC

D gene: -
J gene: TRBJ2-7
clone size: few
V gene: TRBV5-1
CDR3 protein: CASSHGQAYEQYF
CDR3 DNA: TGCGCCAGCAGCCACGGACAAGCCTACGAGCAGTACTTC

D gene: TRBD1
J gene: TRBJ2-5
clone size: -
V gene: TRBV7-9
CDR3 protein: CASSSWTGIEETQYF
CDR3 DNA: TGTGCCAGCAGCTCATGGACAGGGATAGAAGAGACCCAGTACTTC

D gene: TRBD2
J gene: TRBJ2-1
clone size: -
V gene: TRBV2
CDR3 protein: CASSASGGVYNEQFF
CDR3 DNA: TGTGCCAGCAGTGCGAGCGGGGGGGTATACAATGAGCAGTTCTTC

D gene: -
J gene: TRBJ1-6
clone size: -
V gene: TRBV5-4
CDR3 protein: CASSHWAEAVSKPLHF
CDR3 DNA: TGTGCCAGCAGCCATTGGGCGGAAGCGGTTTCTAAGCCCCTCCACTTT

D gene: TRBD2
J gene: TRBJ2-3
clone size: -
V gene: TRBV7-2
CDR3 protein: CASKAGAPADTQYF
CDR3 DNA: TGTGCCAGCAAAGCGGGGGCCCCGGCAGATACGCAGTATTTT

D gene: TRBD1
J gene: TRBJ2-5
clone size: -
V gene: TRBV7-9
CDR3 protein: CASSPGQGTETQYF
CDR3 DNA: TGTGCCAGCAGCCCGGGACAGGGAACCGAGACCCAGTACTTC

D gene: -
J gene: TRBJ2-3
clone size: -
V gene: TRBV4-1
CDR3 protein: CASSQDLSSTDTQYF
CDR3 DNA: TGCGCCAGCAGCCAAGATCTCAGTTCCACAGATACGCAGTATTTT

D gene: -
J gene: TRBJ1-5
clone size: few
V gene: TRBV4-1
CDR3 protein: CASSLGGLQPQHF
CDR3 DNA: TGCGCCAGCAGCCTGGGAGGGTTACAGCCCCAGCATTTT

D gene: -
J gene: TRBJ1-2
clone size: -
V gene: TRBV30
CDR3 protein: CAWRQGTYGYTF
CDR3 DNA: TGTGCCTGGAGGCAGGGAACCTATGGCTACACCTTC

D gene: TRBD1
J gene: TRBJ1-5
clone size: -
V gene: TRBV6-5
CDR3 protein: CASSLDRDSNQPQHF
CDR3 DNA: TGTGCCAGCAGTCTGGACAGGGATAGCAATCAGCCCCAGCATTTT

D gene: TRBD2
J gene: TRBJ2-5
clone size: -
V gene: TRBV5-1
CDR3 protein: CASSLRIERGAQETQYF
CDR3 DNA: TGCGCCAGCAGCTTGCGAATTGAGCGGGGGGCTCAAGAGACCCAGTACTTC

D gene: -
J gene: TRBJ1-4
clone size: -
V gene: TRBV7-2
CDR3 protein: CASSLEGFTNEKLFF
CDR3 DNA: TGTGCCAGCAGCTTAGAGGGGTTCACTAATGAAAAACTGTTTTTT

D gene: -
J gene: TRBJ1-1
clone size: -
V gene: TRBV4-1
CDR3 protein: CASSQDTRGNTEAFF
CDR3 DNA: TGCGCCAGCAGCCAAGATACACGGGGGAACACTGAAGCTTTCTTT

D gene: -
J gene: TRBJ2-7
clone size: -
V gene: TRBV6-6
CDR3 protein: CASSGAYEQYF
CDR3 DNA: TGTGCCAGCAGTGGGGCATACGAGCAGTACTTC

D gene: -
J gene: TRBJ2-7
clone size: -
V gene: TRBV6-5
CDR3 protein: CASSYDQGYEQYF
CDR3 DNA: TGTGCCAGCAGTTACGACCAGGGCTACGAGCAGTACTTC

D gene: -
J gene: TRBJ1-1
clone size: -
V gene: TRBV6-1
CDR3 protein: CASSPDRELNTEAFF
CDR3 DNA: TGTGCCAGCAGTCCGGACAGAGAGCTGAACACTGAAGCTTTCTTT

D gene: TRBD2
J gene: TRBJ2-7
clone size: -
V gene: TRBV6-1
CDR3 protein: CASSEATGLAGSYEQYF
CDR3 DNA: TGTGCCAGCAGTGAAGCGACCGGACTAGCGGGGTCCTACGAGCAGTACTTC

D gene: TRBD1
J gene: TRBJ2-5
clone size: -
V gene: TRBV9
CDR3 protein: CASSVDRGRETQYF
CDR3 DNA: TGTGCCAGCAGCGTAGACAGGGGGCGTGAGACCCAGTACTTC

D gene: TRBD1
J gene: TRBJ1-6
clone size: -
V gene: TRBV9
CDR3 protein: CASNQGPPYRGLNSPLHF
CDR3 DNA: TGTGCCAGCAACCAGGGCCCCCCGTACAGGGGGCTTAATTCACCCCTCCACTTT

D gene: TRBD2
J gene: TRBJ2-1
clone size: -
V gene: TRBV18
CDR3 protein: CASSPLGGGVNEQFF
CDR3 DNA: TGTGCCAGCTCACCACTTGGCGGGGGGGTCAATGAGCAGTTCTTC

D gene: -
J gene: TRBJ2-2
clone size: -
V gene: TRBV28
CDR3 protein: CASSHLGLGSGELFF
CDR3 DNA: TGTGCCAGCAGTCACTTGGGCCTCGGCTCCGGGGAGCTGTTTTTT

D gene: TRBD1
J gene: TRBJ2-2
clone size: -
V gene: TRBV2
CDR3 protein: CASSDPGQQNTGELFF
CDR3 DNA: TGTGCCAGCAGTGACCCGGGACAGCAGAACACCGGGGAGCTGTTTTTT

D gene: TRBD1
J gene: TRBJ1-6
clone size: -
V gene: TRBV30
CDR3 protein: CAGRQGLSNSPLHF
CDR3 DNA: TGTGCCGGGAGACAGGGGTTGAGTAATTCACCCCTCCACTTT

D gene: -
J gene: TRBJ1-6
clone size: -
V gene: TRBV5-6
CDR3 protein: CASSPGRDSPLHF
CDR3 DNA: TGTGCCAGCAGCCCGGGTCGGGATTCACCCCTCCACTTT

D gene: TRBD2
J gene: TRBJ2-7
clone size: few
V gene: TRBV6-6
CDR3 protein: CAISPRASGGAGEQYF
CDR3 DNA: TGTGCCATCTCCCCCCGGGCTAGCGGGGGGGCGGGAGAGCAGTACTTC

D gene: -
J gene: TRBJ2-7
clone size: -
V gene: TRBV6-5
CDR3 protein: CASTQGSRQYF
CDR3 DNA: TGTGCCAGCACTCAAGGGAGTAGGCAGTACTTC

D gene: TRBD2
J gene: TRBJ2-5
clone size: -
V gene: TRBV4-1
CDR3 protein: CASSQTSGVETQYF
CDR3 DNA: TGCGCCAGCAGCCAAACTAGCGGGGTAGAGACCCAGTACTTC

D gene: -
J gene: TRBJ2-7
clone size: -
V gene: TRBV19
CDR3 protein: CASSIDPSSYEQYF
CDR3 DNA: TGTGCCAGTAGTATAGACCCTAGCTCCTACGAGCAGTACTTC

D gene: TRBD1
J gene: TRBJ1-1
clone size: -
V gene: TRBV4-2
CDR3 protein: CASSQDKPGGIAEAFF
CDR3 DNA: TGTGCCAGCAGCCAAGATAAGCCAGGGGGCATCGCTGAAGCTTTCTTT

D gene: -
J gene: TRBJ1-2
clone size: -
V gene: TRBV7-9
CDR3 protein: CASSLAGRGPNYGYTF
CDR3 DNA: TGTGCCAGCAGCTTAGCGGGGCGGGGACCGAACTATGGCTACACCTTC

D gene: -
J gene: TRBJ1-4
clone size: -
V gene: TRBV18
CDR3 protein: CASSPLQGKADEKLFF
CDR3 DNA: TGTGCCAGCTCACCACTACAGGGCAAGGCTGATGAAAAACTGTTTTTT

D gene: TRBD1
J gene: TRBJ1-4
clone size: -
V gene: TRBV5-4
CDR3 protein: CASSSGQGTGNEKLFF
CDR3 DNA: TGTGCCAGCAGCTCCGGACAGGGCACTGGTAATGAAAAACTGTTTTTT

D gene: TRBD1
J gene: TRBJ2-7
clone size: -
V gene: TRBV4-2
CDR3 protein: CASSQEGGYDEQYF
CDR3 DNA: TGTGCCAGCAGCCAGGAAGGGGGCTATGACGAGCAGTACTTC

D gene: -
J gene: TRBJ2-7
clone size: -
V gene: TRBV9
CDR3 protein: CASSPRLGGGAVYEQYF
CDR3 DNA: TGTGCCAGCAGCCCCCGCCTGGGTGGGGGGGCGGTCTACGAGCAGTACTTC

D gene: -
J gene: TRBJ2-5
clone size: -
V gene: TRBV10-3
CDR3 protein: CAISEGLTRAQYF
CDR3 DNA: TGTGCCATCAGTGAAGGGCTGACTAGGGCCCAGTACTTC

D gene: -
J gene: TRBJ1-1
clone size: -
V gene: TRBV14
CDR3 protein: CASSQDLRQREAFF
CDR3 DNA: TGTGCCAGCAGCCAAGATCTTAGACAGCGTGAAGCTTTCTTT

D gene: -
J gene: TRBJ1-1
clone size: -
V gene: TRBV6-1
CDR3 protein: CASREGNGATEAFF
CDR3 DNA: TGTGCCAGCAGGGAGGGGAATGGGGCCACTGAAGCTTTCTTT

D gene: -
J gene: TRBJ2-5
clone size: -
V gene: TRBV11-2
CDR3 protein: CASSFASTRETQYF
CDR3 DNA: TGTGCCAGCAGCTTTGCTTCTACCCGCGAGACCCAGTACTTC

D gene: -
J gene: TRBJ1-5
clone size: few
V gene: TRBV2
CDR3 protein: CASRGPSNQPQHF
CDR3 DNA: TGTGCCAGCAGGGGGCCAAGCAATCAGCCCCAGCATTTT